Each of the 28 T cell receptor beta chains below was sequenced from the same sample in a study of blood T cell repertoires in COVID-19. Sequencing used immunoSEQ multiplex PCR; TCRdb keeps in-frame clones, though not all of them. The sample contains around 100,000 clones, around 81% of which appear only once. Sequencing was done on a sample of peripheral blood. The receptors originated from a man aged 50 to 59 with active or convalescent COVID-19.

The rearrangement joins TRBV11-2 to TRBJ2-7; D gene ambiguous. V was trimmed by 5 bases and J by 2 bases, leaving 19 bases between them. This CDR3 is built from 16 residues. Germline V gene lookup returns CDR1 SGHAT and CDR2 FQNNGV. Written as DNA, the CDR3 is TGTGCCAGCAGCCCCCTATCTAGGTCTTCGGCCTACGAGCAGTACTTC. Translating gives CASSPLSRSSAYEQYF.

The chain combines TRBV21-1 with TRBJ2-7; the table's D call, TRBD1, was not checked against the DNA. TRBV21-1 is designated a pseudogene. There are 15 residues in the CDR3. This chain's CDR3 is CASSLGRHRLSEQYF. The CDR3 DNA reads TGTGCCAGCAGCCTTGGGCGACACCGGCTCTCCGAGCAGTACTTC.

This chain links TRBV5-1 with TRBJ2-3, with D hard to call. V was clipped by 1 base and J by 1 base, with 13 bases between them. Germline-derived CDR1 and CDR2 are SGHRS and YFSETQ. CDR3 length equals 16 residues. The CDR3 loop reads CASSLWAKAGTDTQYF. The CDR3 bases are TGCGCCAGCAGCTTGTGGGCAAAGGCTGGCACAGATACGCAGTATTTT. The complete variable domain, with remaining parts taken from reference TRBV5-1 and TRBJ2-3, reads KAGVTQTPRYLIKTRGQQVTLSCSPISGHRSVSWYQQTPGQGLQFLFEYFSETQRNKGNFPGRFSGRQFSNSRSEMNVSTLELGDSALYLCASSLWAKAGTDTQYFGPGTRLTVL.

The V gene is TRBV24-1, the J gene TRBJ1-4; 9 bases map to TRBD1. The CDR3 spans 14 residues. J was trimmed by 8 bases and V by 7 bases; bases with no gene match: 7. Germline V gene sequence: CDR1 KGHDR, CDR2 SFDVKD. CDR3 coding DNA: TGTGCCACCAGCCTGGGACAGGGCGAAGAAAAACTGTTTTTT. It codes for CATSLGQGEEKLFF.

In nucleotides, the CDR3 is TGTGCCAGTAGTATAGAACAGGCTATGAACACTGAAGCTTTCTTT. This encodes CASSIEQAMNTEAFF. V is TRBV19 and J is TRBJ1-1; tentative D call: TRBD1 (5 bases). V was clipped by 0 bases and J by 0 bases, with 8 bases between them. The CDR3 loop spans 15 amino acids. Germline CDR1 LNHDA, CDR2 SQIVND (reference sequence).

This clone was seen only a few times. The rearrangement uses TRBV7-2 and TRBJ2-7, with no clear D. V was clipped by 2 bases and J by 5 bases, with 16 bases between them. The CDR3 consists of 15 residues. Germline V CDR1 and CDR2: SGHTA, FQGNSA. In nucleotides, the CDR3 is TGTGCCAGCAGCTTATCAAGTAGCTCCTACGACGAGCAGTACTTC. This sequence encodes CASSLSSSSYDEQYF. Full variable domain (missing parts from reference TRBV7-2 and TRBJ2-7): GAGVSQSPSNKVTEKGKDVELRCDPISGHTALYWYRQSLGQGLEFLIYFQGNSAPDKSGLPSDRFSAERTGGSVSTLTIQRTQQEDSAVYLCASSLSSSSYDEQYFGPGTRLTVT.

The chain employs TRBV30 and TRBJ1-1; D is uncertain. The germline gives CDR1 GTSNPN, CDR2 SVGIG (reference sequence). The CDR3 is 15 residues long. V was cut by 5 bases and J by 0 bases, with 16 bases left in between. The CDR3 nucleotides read TGTGCCTGGGGAATTCGCGGTTTCTTGAACACTGAAGCTTTCTTT. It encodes CAWGIRGFLNTEAFF.

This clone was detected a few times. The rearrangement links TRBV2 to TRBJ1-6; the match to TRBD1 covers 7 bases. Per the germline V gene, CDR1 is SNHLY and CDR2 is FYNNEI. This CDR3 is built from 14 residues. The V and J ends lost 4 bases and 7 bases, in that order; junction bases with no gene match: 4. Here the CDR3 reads CASSGGQQNSPLHF. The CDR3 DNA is TGTGCCAGCAGTGGGGGACAGCAAAATTCACCCCTCCACTTT.

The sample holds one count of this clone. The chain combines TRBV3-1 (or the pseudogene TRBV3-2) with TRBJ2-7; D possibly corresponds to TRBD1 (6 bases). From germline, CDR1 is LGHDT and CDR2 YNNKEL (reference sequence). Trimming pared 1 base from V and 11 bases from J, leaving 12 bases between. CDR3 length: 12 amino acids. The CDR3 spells CASSQGGTTEYF. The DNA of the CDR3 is TGTGCCAGCAGCCAAGGGGGGACAACGGAGTACTTC.

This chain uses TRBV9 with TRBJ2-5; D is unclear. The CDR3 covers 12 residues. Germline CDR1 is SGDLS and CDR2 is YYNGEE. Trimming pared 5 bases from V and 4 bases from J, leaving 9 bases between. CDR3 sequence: CASSEYGETQYF. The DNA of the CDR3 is TGTGCCAGCAGTGAGTACGGAGAGACCCAGTACTTC.

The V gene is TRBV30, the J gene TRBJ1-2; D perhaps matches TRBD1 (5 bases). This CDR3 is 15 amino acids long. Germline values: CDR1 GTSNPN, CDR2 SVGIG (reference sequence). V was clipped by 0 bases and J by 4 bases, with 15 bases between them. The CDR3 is CAWSVRAGRGYGYTF. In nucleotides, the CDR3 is TGTGCCTGGAGTGTACGGGCAGGGAGGGGCTATGGCTACACCTTC.

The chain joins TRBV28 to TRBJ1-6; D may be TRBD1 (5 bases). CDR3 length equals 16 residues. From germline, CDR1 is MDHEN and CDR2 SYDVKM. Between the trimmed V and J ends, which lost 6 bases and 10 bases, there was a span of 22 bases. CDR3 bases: TGTGCCAGCAGCACAATCCGGGGGTCCCGCAGATCACCCCTCCACTTT. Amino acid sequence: CASSTIRGSRRSPLHF.

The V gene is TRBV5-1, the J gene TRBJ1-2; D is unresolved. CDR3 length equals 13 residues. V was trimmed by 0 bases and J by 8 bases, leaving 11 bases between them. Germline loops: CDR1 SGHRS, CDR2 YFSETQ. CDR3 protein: CASSLGSQEGYTF. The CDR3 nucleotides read TGCGCCAGCAGCTTGGGCTCCCAGGAAGGCTACACCTTC.

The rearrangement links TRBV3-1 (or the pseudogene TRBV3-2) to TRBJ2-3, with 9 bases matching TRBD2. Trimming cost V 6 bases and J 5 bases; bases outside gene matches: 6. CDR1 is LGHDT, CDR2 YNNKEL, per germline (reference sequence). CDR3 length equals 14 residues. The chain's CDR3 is CASRDSGSKDTQYF. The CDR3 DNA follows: TGTGCCAGCAGAGATAGCGGGAGTAAAGATACGCAGTATTTT.

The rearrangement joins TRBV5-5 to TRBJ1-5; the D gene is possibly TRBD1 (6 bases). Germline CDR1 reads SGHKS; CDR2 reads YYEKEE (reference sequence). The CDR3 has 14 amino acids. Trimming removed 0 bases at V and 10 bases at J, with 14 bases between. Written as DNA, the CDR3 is TGTGCCAGCAGCTTGGGTTGGGGGCCTGGACCCCAGCATTTT. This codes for CASSLGWGPGPQHF. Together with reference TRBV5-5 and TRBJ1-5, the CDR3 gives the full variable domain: DAGVTQSPTHLIKTRGQQVTLRCSPISGHKSVSWYQQVLGQGPQFIFQYYEKEERGRGNFPDRFSARQFPNYSSELNVNALLLGDSALYLCASSLGWGPGPQHFGDGTRLSIL.

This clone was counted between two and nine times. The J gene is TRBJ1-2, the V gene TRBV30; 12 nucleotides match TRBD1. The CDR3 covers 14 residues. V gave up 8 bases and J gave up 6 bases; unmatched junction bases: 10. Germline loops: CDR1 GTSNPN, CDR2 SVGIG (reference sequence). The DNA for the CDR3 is TGTGCCCTATCACCGGGACAGGGGGCGAATGGCTACACCTTC. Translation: CALSPGQGANGYTF.

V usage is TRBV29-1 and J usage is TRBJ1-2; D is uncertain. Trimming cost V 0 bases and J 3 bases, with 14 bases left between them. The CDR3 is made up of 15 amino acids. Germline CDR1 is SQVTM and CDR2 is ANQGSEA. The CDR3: CSVEDGEPPYYGYTF. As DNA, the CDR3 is TGCAGCGTTGAAGACGGGGAGCCCCCCTACTATGGCTACACCTTC.

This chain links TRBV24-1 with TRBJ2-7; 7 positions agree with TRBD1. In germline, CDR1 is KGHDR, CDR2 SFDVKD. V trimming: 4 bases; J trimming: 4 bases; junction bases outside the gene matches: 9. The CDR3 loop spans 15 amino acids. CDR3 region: CATSDPRQGVYEQYF. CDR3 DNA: TGTGCCACCAGTGACCCACGACAGGGTGTGTACGAGCAGTACTTC.

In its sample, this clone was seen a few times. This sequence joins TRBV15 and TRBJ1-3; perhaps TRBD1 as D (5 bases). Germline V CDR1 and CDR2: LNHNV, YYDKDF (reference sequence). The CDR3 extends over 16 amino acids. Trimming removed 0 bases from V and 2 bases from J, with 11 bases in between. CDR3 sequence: CATSRDRVVAGNTIYF. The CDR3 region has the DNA TGTGCCACCAGCAGAGACAGGGTCGTCGCTGGAAACACCATATATTTT.

CDR3 loop: CASSHDGTAAGTSGTDEQFF. The CDR3 DNA reads as TGTGCCAGCAGCCATGATGGGACAGCTGCCGGGACTAGCGGGACGGATGAGCAGTTCTTC. V and J are TRBV7-6 and TRBJ2-1; TRBD2 matches 13 bases. CDR1 SGHVS and CDR2 FNYEAQ come from the germline V gene. CDR3 length: 20 residues. V dropped 5 bases and J dropped 8; count of bases not matched to a gene: 21.

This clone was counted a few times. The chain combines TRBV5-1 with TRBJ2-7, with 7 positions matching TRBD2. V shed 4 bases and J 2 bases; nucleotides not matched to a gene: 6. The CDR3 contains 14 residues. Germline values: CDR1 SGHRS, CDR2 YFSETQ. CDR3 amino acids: CASSRGERPYEQYF. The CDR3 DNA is TGCGCCAGCAGCCGGGGGGAGAGGCCCTACGAGCAGTACTTC.

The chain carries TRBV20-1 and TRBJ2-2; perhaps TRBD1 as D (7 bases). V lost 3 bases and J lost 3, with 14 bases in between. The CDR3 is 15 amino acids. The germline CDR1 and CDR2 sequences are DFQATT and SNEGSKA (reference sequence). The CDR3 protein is CSASATGEDTGELFF. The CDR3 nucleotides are TGCAGTGCTAGTGCCACAGGGGAGGACACCGGGGAGCTGTTTTTT.

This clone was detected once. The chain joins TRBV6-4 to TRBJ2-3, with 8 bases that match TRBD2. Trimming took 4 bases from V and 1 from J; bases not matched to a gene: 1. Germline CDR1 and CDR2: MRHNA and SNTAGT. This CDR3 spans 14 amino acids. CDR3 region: CASSVREGTDTQYF. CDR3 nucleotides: TGTGCCAGCAGTGTGCGGGAGGGCACAGATACGCAGTATTTT.

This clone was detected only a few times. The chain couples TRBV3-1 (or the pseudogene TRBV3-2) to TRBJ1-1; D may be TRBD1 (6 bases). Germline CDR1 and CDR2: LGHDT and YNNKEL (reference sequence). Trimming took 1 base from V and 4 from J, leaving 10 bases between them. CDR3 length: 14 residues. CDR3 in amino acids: CASSQAQGFTEAFF. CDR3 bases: TGTGCCAGCAGCCAAGCACAGGGTTTCACTGAAGCTTTCTTT.

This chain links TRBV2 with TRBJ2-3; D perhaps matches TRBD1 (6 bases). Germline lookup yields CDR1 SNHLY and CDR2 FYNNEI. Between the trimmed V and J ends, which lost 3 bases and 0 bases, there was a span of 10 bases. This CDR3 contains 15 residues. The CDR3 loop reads CASSDRGQSTDTQYF. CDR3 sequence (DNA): TGTGCCAGCAGTGATAGGGGACAAAGCACAGATACGCAGTATTTT.

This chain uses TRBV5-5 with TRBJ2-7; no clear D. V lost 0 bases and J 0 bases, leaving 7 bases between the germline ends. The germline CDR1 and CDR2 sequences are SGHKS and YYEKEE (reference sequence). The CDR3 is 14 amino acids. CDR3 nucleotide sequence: TGTGCCAGCAGCTTGGACAGCCCCTCCTACGAGCAGTACTTC. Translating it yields CASSLDSPSYEQYF.

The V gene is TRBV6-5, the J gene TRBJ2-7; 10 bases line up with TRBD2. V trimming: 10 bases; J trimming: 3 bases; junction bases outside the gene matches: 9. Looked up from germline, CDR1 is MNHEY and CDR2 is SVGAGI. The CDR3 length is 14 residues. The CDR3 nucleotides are TGTGCCACCCAACCGGGACTAGCGATCTACGAGCAGTACTTC. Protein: CATQPGLAIYEQYF.

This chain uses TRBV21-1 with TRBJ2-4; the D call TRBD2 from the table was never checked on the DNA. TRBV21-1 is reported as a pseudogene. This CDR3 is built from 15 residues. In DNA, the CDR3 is TGTGCCAGCAGCAAACACCCGGGGTCGGAAAACATTCAGTACTTC. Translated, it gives CASSKHPGSENIQYF.